The T cell receptor beta chain described here comes from a study of T cells in localized non-small cell lung cancer. This clone was found once. The antigen remains unidentified. Produced via immunoSEQ multiplex PCR; TCRdb's table is partial and in-frame only. Found here are about 25,000 clones, 80% to 90% of them singletons; the top ten hold 13% to 15%. Germline CDR1 SGHDT, CDR2 YYEEEE. V shed 2 bases and J shed 4 bases, with 15 bases lying between them. The CDR3 sequence is 15 residues long. General study results and limits: Longer overall survival associated with higher blood T cell density; shorter survival with higher adjacent-lung clonality. Uninvolved adjacent lung showed higher T cell clonality than tumor.

The chain uses TRBV5-6 and TRBJ1-2, with unresolved D. This TCR derives from a female donor at least 60 years old with stage I lung adenocarcinoma. Sequenced material: peripheral blood, taken before any cancer treatment. The CDR3 spells CASSLGRGYGYGYTF. CDR3 in DNA: TGTGCCAGCAGCTTAGGCCGGGGTTACGGCTATGGCTACACCTTC.